The 12 T cell receptor beta chains in this list originate from one sample, sequenced in a study of regulatory T cells in long-lasting Graves disease. As for time point: persistent/refractory GD, antithyroid drugs over 5 years with positive TRAb. Making the TCR library involved RNA that had been extracted from PBMCs. Relying on iRepertoire HTBI primers and Arm-PCR of CDR3 regions, the team built TCR beta libraries. From the multiplex PCR reads, TCRdb called clonotypes with MiXCR, one entry per CDR3 protein. The sample shows some 370,000 distinct CDR3 sequences, less than 25% of them seen only once. Here the sequenced sample was peripheral blood mononuclear cells (PBMCs), taken when the disease was refractory, from a patient treated with antithyroid drugs. The receptors shown here come from a female donor with Graves disease.

This clonotype showed up just a few times. This rearrangement joins TRBV6-2 or TRBV6-3 to TRBJ2-7; 11 nucleotides match TRBD1. Germline V gene lookup returns CDR1 MNHEY and CDR2 SVGEGT. CDR3 size: 13 residues. V was pared by 10 bases and J by 4 bases, with 6 bases of the junction left unmatched. CDR3 sequence reads: CATGTGGDYEQYF. The CDR3 nucleotides read TGTGCCACCGGGACAGGGGGGGATTACGAGCAGTACTTC.

This chain links TRBV20-1 with TRBJ1-6, with 8 positions matching TRBD1. CDR1 is DFQATT and CDR2 is SNEGSKA in the germline V gene (reference sequence). The trim removed 3 bases at V and 11 bases at J, leaving 3 bases unmatched. There are 12 residues in the CDR3. Written as DNA, the CDR3 is TGCAGTGCTAGTAGACAGGGGACACCCCTCCACTTT. Amino acid sequence: CSASRQGTPLHF.

The gene calls are TRBV20-1 and TRBJ1-5; 7 bases are a match to TRBD1. This CDR3 is 15 amino acids long. The germline V gene has CDR1 DFQATT and CDR2 SNEGSKA (reference sequence). V dropped 0 bases and J dropped 2; count of bases not matched to a gene: 4. The CDR3 reads CSAREAGTGNQPQHF. CDR3 coding DNA: TGCAGTGCTAGAGAAGCGGGGACAGGCAATCAGCCCCAGCATTTT.

This clonotype has a handful of counts. The chain carries TRBV27 and TRBJ1-1, with 7 nucleotides matching TRBD1. This CDR3 has 14 residues. The junction had 4 bases not matched to a gene; V was cut back by 4 bases and J by 2 bases. CDR1 MNHEY and CDR2 SMNVEV come from the germline V gene (reference sequence). The CDR3 DNA follows: TGTGCCAGCAGTTCCGGACAGGAAAACACTGAAGCTTTCTTT. This codes for CASSSGQENTEAFF.

The table lists this clonotype with a few counts. The chain links TRBV30 to TRBJ2-7; tentative D call: TRBD2 (6 bases). Germline CDR1 is GTSNPN and CDR2 is SVGIG (reference sequence). The V and J ends lost 0 bases and 4 bases respectively, with 19 bases between them. The CDR3 runs 16 residues. Written as DNA, the CDR3 is TGTGCCTGGAGTGTAGGAGGGCTAGCGTTCGGGTACGAGCAGTACTTC. Translated: CAWSVGGLAFGYEQYF.

This chain links TRBV20-1 with TRBJ2-2; D perhaps matches TRBD1 (6 bases). V lost 5 bases to trimming and J lost 6 bases, with 16 bases between them. Per the germline V gene, CDR1 is DFQATT and CDR2 is SNEGSKA (reference sequence). CDR3 length: 14 residues. This CDR3 reads CSASLTGAAGELFF. Here the CDR3 DNA reads TGCAGTGCTTCCCTGACAGGAGCAGCCGGGGAGCTGTTTTTT.

The chain has TRBV28 and TRBJ2-7, with 7 positions matching TRBD1. V gave up 6 bases and J gave up 3 bases; unmatched junction bases: 11. Germline CDR1 and CDR2: MDHEN and SYDVKM. The CDR3 is made up of 15 amino acids. DNA of the CDR3: TGTGCCAGCAGCCCCTCGGACAGGACAGGCTACGAGCAGTACTTC. It codes for CASSPSDRTGYEQYF. The variable domain in full, with the rest retrieved from reference TRBV28 and TRBJ2-7, is DVKVTQSSRYLVKRTGEKVFLECVQDMDHENMFWYRQDPGLGLRLIYFSYDVKMKEKGDIPEGYSVSREKKERFSLILESASTNQTSMYLCASSPSDRTGYEQYFGPGTRLTVT.

The V and J genes are TRBV28 and TRBJ1-5; D is uncertain. The CDR3 runs 16 residues. Trimming shortened V by 7 bases and J by 2 bases, and 18 bases separated the two germline ends. The germline gives CDR1 MDHEN, CDR2 SYDVKM. CDR3 amino acids: CASTLREGRGNQPQHF. CDR3 DNA sequence: TGTGCCAGCACCCTTAGGGAGGGAAGGGGCAATCAGCCCCAGCATTTT. The entire variable domain, with the rest obtained from reference TRBV28 and TRBJ1-5, is as follows: DVKVTQSSRYLVKRTGEKVFLECVQDMDHENMFWYRQDPGLGLRLIYFSYDVKMKEKGDIPEGYSVSREKKERFSLILESASTNQTSMYLCASTLREGRGNQPQHFGDGTRLSIL.

This clonotype was found many times. This chain links TRBV6-1 with TRBJ1-2; TRBD1 is a possible D gene (6 bases). Germline V lookup: CDR1 MNHNS, CDR2 SASEGT. Trimming removed 2 bases at V and 4 bases at J, with 8 bases between. There are 13 residues in the CDR3. The CDR3 sequence: CASSERGGYGYTF. CDR3 DNA: TGTGCCAGCAGTGAAAGAGGGGGCTATGGCTACACCTTC.

This clonotype has ten or more counts. The rearrangement uses TRBV5-1 and TRBJ2-7; perhaps TRBD2 as D (6 bases). The CDR3 is 16 amino acids. V was pared by 4 bases and J by 0 bases, with 17 bases between. Germline CDR1 SGHRS, CDR2 YFSETQ. CDR3 nucleotide sequence: TGCGCCAGCAGCGCTAACCACGGGGGAAGCTCCTACGAGCAGTACTTC. Protein product: CASSANHGGSSYEQYF.

There are a few counts of this clonotype. The chain couples TRBV20-1 to TRBJ2-7; TRBD2 is a possible D gene (6 bases). The CDR3 is 15 residues long. Trimming left V 3 bases short and J 6 bases short, with 21 bases between. Germline loops: CDR1 DFQATT, CDR2 SNEGSKA (reference sequence). The DNA of the CDR3 is TGCAGTGCTAGGGCGGCTGGCTCGGGAGCGGGCGAGCAGTACTTC. Translating it yields CSARAAGSGAGEQYF.

The table lists this clonotype with many counts. The chain couples TRBV2 to TRBJ1-5; D is unclear. Germline CDR1 and CDR2: SNHLY and FYNNEI. This CDR3 has 16 residues. V dropped 7 bases and J dropped 7 bases, with 23 bases sitting between them. The CDR3 is CASTWALGKPGQPQHF. The CDR3, as DNA: TGTGCCAGCACGTGGGCTCTGGGAAAACCGGGCCAGCCCCAGCATTTT.